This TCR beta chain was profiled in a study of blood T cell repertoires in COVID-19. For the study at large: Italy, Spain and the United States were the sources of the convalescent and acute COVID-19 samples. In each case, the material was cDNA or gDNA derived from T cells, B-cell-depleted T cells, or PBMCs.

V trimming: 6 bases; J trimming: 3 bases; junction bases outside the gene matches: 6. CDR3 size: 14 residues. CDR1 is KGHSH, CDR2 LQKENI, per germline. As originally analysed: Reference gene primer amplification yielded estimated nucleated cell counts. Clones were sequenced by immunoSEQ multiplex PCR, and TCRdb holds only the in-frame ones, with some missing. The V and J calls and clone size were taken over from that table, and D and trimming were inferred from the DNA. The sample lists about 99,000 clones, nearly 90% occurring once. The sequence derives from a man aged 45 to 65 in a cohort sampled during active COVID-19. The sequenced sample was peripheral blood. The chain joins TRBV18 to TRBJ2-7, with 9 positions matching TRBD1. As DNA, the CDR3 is TGTGCCAGCTCCACCGGGACAGGGCTCTACGAGCAGTACGTC. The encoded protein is CASSTGTGLYEQYV.